Below, 15 T cell receptor beta chains from the same sample are listed, as sequenced in a study of T cell responses to AZD1222 COVID-19 vaccine (dated by TCRdb to about 2021). The intended sense of this specimen's time point label: baseline before first vaccination. Library prep was done by the immunoSEQ multiplex PCR assay. TCRdb's version of the immuneACCESS table is confined to in-frame rearrangements and falls short of the full clone set. An unresolved V gene accounts for under half of the shortfall where checked; the remainder is of unknown origin. This sample gives approximately 89,000 clones in total; about 88% of them show up just once. Roughly 2.8% of the sample rests with the top ten. This material consisted of peripheral blood, taken on day 0 of AZD1222 vaccination. These receptors were obtained from an adult in good health.

Of note for this clone: Sequence at one end of the junction differs from germline and may be a read error. J is TRBJ1-5 and V is TRBV7-7; D is unresolved. Germline CDR1 reads SSHAT; CDR2 reads FNYEAQ (reference sequence). This CDR3 has 17 residues. CDR3 in DNA: TGTGCTAGCAGCTTTTGGGTCAAGTGGGGTCGCAATCAGCCCCAGCATTTT. This gives the protein CASSFWVKWGRNQPQHF.

V gene TRBV19 combines with J gene TRBJ1-5, with D possibly being TRBD1 (6 bases). Germline CDR1 reads LNHDA; CDR2 reads SQIVND (reference sequence). The length of the CDR3 is 14 residues. The V gene lost 5 bases and the J gene lost 4 bases, with 12 bases spanning the gap. CDR3 sequence (DNA): TGTGCCAGTAGTTTATTACAGGGTAATCAGCCCCAGCATTTT. As protein: CASSLLQGNQPQHF.

The chain combines TRBV11-2 with TRBJ2-2; D perhaps matches TRBD1 (6 bases). The CDR3 covers 13 residues. Deletions cut 5 bases from V and 7 bases from J, with 11 bases between. The germline gives CDR1 SGHAT, CDR2 FQNNGV. CDR3 sequence: CASSPTGIGELFF. The CDR3 DNA is TGTGCCAGCAGCCCCACAGGGATCGGGGAGCTGTTTTTT.

The chain has TRBV19 and TRBJ2-3, with 12 bases lining up with TRBD1. This CDR3 contains 15 residues. Per the germline V gene, CDR1 is LNHDA and CDR2 is SQIVND (reference sequence). V lost 4 bases, J lost 3 bases, and 2 bases stayed unmatched. CDR3 coding DNA: TGTGCCAGTAGTAGGGGACAGGGGGCAACAGATACGCAGTATTTT. It translates to CASSRGQGATDTQYF.

The rearrangement uses TRBV3-1 (or the pseudogene TRBV3-2) and TRBJ2-1; 12 bases line up with TRBD2. The CDR3 totals 14 residues. The V gene end was trimmed by 5 bases and the J gene end by 7 bases; junction bases not matched to a gene: 3. The germline V gene encodes CDR1 LGHDT and CDR2 YNNKEL (reference sequence). In nucleotides, the CDR3 is TGTGCCAGCAGCAAAGGGACTAGCGGGAATGAGCAGTTCTTC. Translation: CASSKGTSGNEQFF.

The CDR3 is CASSEGMEKTQYF. The CDR3 nucleotides are TGCGCCAGCAGTGAGGGAATGGAAAAGACCCAGTACTTC. V is TRBV10-1 and J is TRBJ2-5, with D unresolved. Germline values: CDR1 WNHNN, CDR2 SYGVQD (reference sequence). This CDR3 region has 13 residues. With 2 bases removed from V and 6 bases from J, the gap between germline ends came to 10 bases.

V and J are TRBV5-1 and TRBJ2-2, with no clear D. Trimming left V 0 bases short and J 3 bases short, with 9 bases between. This CDR3 has 15 amino acids. Per the germline V gene, CDR1 is SGHRS and CDR2 is YFSETQ. CDR3 protein: CASSLARLDTGELFF. DNA of the CDR3: TGCGCCAGCAGCTTGGCCCGGTTAGACACCGGGGAGCTGTTTTTT. The full variable domain, its missing parts supplied by reference TRBV5-1 and TRBJ2-2, is KAGVTQTPRYLIKTRGQQVTLSCSPISGHRSVSWYQQTPGQGLQFLFEYFSETQRNKGNFPGRFSGRQFSNSRSEMNVSTLELGDSALYLCASSLARLDTGELFFGEGSRLTVL.

The CDR3 region is CASSFGPTEQPQHF. The CDR3 coding sequence is TGTGCCAGCAGTTTCGGTCCGACAGAGCAGCCCCAGCATTTT. The chain recombines TRBV27 with TRBJ1-5; D is perhaps TRBD1 (5 bases). Trimming left V 3 bases short and J 7 bases short, with 13 bases between. The CDR3 has 14 residues. Germline CDR1 is MNHEY and CDR2 is SMNVEV (reference sequence).

This rearrangement joins TRBV10-3 to TRBJ1-1; no definite D call. With 6 bases removed from V and 1 base from J, the gap between germline ends came to 9 bases. Germline CDR1 and CDR2: ENHRY and SYGVKD. CDR3 length: 13 amino acids. CDR3: CAIRGPSNTEAFF. In nucleotides, the CDR3 is TGTGCCATCAGGGGCCCGTCGAACACTGAAGCTTTCTTT.

This chain connects TRBV27 to TRBJ1-2; D perhaps matches TRBD1 (6 bases). There are 14 residues in the CDR3. The germline V gene has CDR1 MNHEY and CDR2 SMNVEV (reference sequence). V lost 5 bases, J lost 7 bases, and 17 bases lay in between. CDR3: CASSNPTGAGGYTF. As DNA, the CDR3 is TGTGCCAGCAGTAACCCGACGGGGGCTGGTGGCTACACCTTC.

This sequence joins TRBV29-1 and TRBJ1-5; D gene uncertain. CDR1 and CDR2 (germline): SQVTM, ANQGSEA. V lost 6 bases, J lost 2 bases, and 14 bases lay in between. The CDR3 has 14 amino acids. CDR3: CSVTWGSGNQPQHF. The CDR3 DNA reads as TGCAGCGTCACCTGGGGTTCGGGCAATCAGCCCCAGCATTTT.

This clone was found once. This rearrangement joins TRBV7-2 to TRBJ2-4, with TRBD1 matching 7 bases. Germline V CDR1 and CDR2: SGHTA, FQGNSA. The CDR3 has 15 amino acids. V gave up 5 bases and J gave up 4 bases; unmatched junction bases: 8. The CDR3 sequence: CASSVEPGQKNIQYF. CDR3 DNA sequence: TGTGCCAGCAGCGTTGAGCCGGGACAGAAAAACATTCAGTACTTC. Complete variable domain (other parts from reference TRBV7-2 and TRBJ2-4): GAGVSQSPSNKVTEKGKDVELRCDPISGHTALYWYRQSLGQGLEFLIYFQGNSAPDKSGLPSDRFSAERTGGSVSTLTIQRTQQEDSAVYLCASSVEPGQKNIQYFGAGTRLSVL.

The CDR3 sequence is CASSWDTDTQYF. As DNA, the CDR3 is TGTGCCAGCAGCTGGGACACAGATACGCAGTATTTT. This chain connects TRBV5-4 to TRBJ2-3; no reliable D call. The germline V and J ends were trimmed by 3 bases and 2 bases, with 4 bases remaining between them. Germline V CDR1 and CDR2: SGHNT, YYREEE (reference sequence). This CDR3 region has 12 residues.

V gene TRBV6-5 combines with J gene TRBJ2-3; D is possibly TRBD1 (6 bases). Germline V gene lookup returns CDR1 MNHEY and CDR2 SVGAGI. The CDR3 totals 14 residues. V dropped 8 bases and J dropped 7 bases, with 19 bases sitting between them. CDR3 in DNA: TGTGCCAGCCGGAAGCGAGGGGGTGGGCATACGCAGTATTTT. It encodes CASRKRGGGHTQYF.

The V and J genes are TRBV19 and TRBJ1-1; no clear D gene. The CDR3 is 13 residues long. Trimming left V 8 bases short and J 1 base short, with 11 bases between. Germline-derived CDR1 and CDR2 are LNHDA and SQIVND (reference sequence). The CDR3 coding sequence is TGTGCCAGTGGCGATACTTCGAACACTGAAGCTTTCTTT. It is translated as CASGDTSNTEAFF.